This TCR beta chain comes out of a study of technical replicates of blood from several donors. TCRdb keeps only in-frame clones here, not all; method: immunoSEQ multiplex PCR. The repertoire consists of some 87,000 clones, with 96% occurring once and the leading ten covering about 0.31%. The CDR3 covers 14 residues. Germline CDR1 WSHSY, CDR2 SAAADI. The V and J ends lost 5 bases and 4 bases respectively, with 14 bases between them. The TCR sequence derives from a human donor in good health. Sample: T cells isolated from PBMCs. The rearrangement uses TRBV10-2 and TRBJ1-2, with unresolved D. CDR3 sequence: CASSSFSGGYGYTF. CDR3 DNA: TGCGCCAGCAGTTCCTTTAGCGGTGGCTATGGCTACACCTTC.